The rows below give T cell receptor beta chains drawn from one sample of a study of cytomegalovirus exposure and HLA in healthy donors. Sequenced by immunoSEQ multiplex PCR; TCRdb stores in-frame clones only, minus some. Of 75,000 to 95,000 clones listed, just under 70% are singletons. Sequencing was carried out using PBMCs. Source of these receptors: a middle-aged man in good health and CMV-seronegative. CDR3s include the opening cysteine and the closing phenylalanine or tryptophan. The order of the fields is J gene, D gene, V gene, clone size, CDR3 length, CDR3 protein, CDR3 DNA. D genes are given only for firm matches. Size is omitted from some rows. Given values are once, few, many or a class for expanded clones.

J gene: TRBJ2-2; D gene: TRBD1; V gene: TRBV2; clone size: few; CDR3 length: 15; CDR3 protein: CASSWDRGGTGELFF; CDR3 DNA: TGTGCCAGCAGTTGGGACAGGGGGGGCACCGGGGAGCTGTTTTTT
J gene: TRBJ1-1; D gene: TRBD1; V gene: TRBV6-5; clone size: NA; CDR3 length: 13; CDR3 protein: CASRGEGASEAFF; CDR3 DNA: TGTGCCAGCAGGGGAGAGGGGGCTTCTGAAGCTTTCTTT
J gene: TRBJ2-1; D gene: TRBD1; V gene: TRBV19; clone size: NA; CDR3 length: 17; CDR3 protein: CASSKLADRVRGNEQFF; CDR3 DNA: TGTGCCAGTAGTAAATTGGCTGACAGGGTCCGCGGCAATGAGCAGTTCTTC
J gene: TRBJ2-3; D gene: TRBD2; V gene: TRBV7-2; clone size: NA; CDR3 length: 19; CDR3 protein: CASSSYWGGRAASTDTQYF; CDR3 DNA: TGTGCCAGCAGCTCCTACTGGGGCGGGAGGGCCGCTAGCACAGATACGCAGTATTTT
J gene: TRBJ2-2; D gene: NA; V gene: TRBV4-3; clone size: once; CDR3 length: 14; CDR3 protein: CASSQEDSTGELFF; CDR3 DNA: TGCGCCAGCAGCCAAGAGGACAGCACCGGGGAGCTGTTTTTT
J gene: TRBJ2-2; D gene: TRBD1; V gene: TRBV19; clone size: NA; CDR3 length: 15; CDR3 protein: CASSPEDRGLWELFF; CDR3 DNA: TGTGCCAGTAGTCCGGAGGACAGGGGGCTTTGGGAGCTGTTTTTT
J gene: TRBJ1-3; D gene: NA; V gene: TRBV6-1; clone size: NA; CDR3 length: 16; CDR3 protein: CASSESLVLYGNTIYF; CDR3 DNA: TGTGCCAGCAGTGAAAGCCTCGTGTTATATGGAAACACCATATATTTT
J gene: TRBJ1-5; D gene: NA; V gene: TRBV9; clone size: NA; CDR3 length: 14; CDR3 protein: CASSEQGAGLPQHF; CDR3 DNA: TGTGCCAGCAGCGAACAGGGCGCCGGTCTTCCCCAGCATTTT
J gene: TRBJ1-3; D gene: NA; V gene: TRBV30; clone size: NA; CDR3 length: 14; CDR3 protein: CAWTTDFSGNTIYF; CDR3 DNA: TGTGCCTGGACGACAGATTTCTCTGGAAACACCATATATTTT
J gene: TRBJ1-5; D gene: NA; V gene: TRBV9; clone size: few; CDR3 length: 15; CDR3 protein: CASSSEGLGGQPQHF; CDR3 DNA: TGTGCCAGCAGCTCCGAGGGGTTGGGAGGGCAGCCCCAGCATTTT
J gene: TRBJ1-2; D gene: NA; V gene: TRBV4-2; clone size: NA; CDR3 length: 14; CDR3 protein: CASSQVGDPYGYTF; CDR3 DNA: TGTGCCAGCAGCCAAGTGGGAGATCCCTATGGCTACACCTTC
J gene: TRBJ2-1; D gene: NA; V gene: TRBV5-6; clone size: once; CDR3 length: 13; CDR3 protein: CASSLWQGNEQFF; CDR3 DNA: TGTGCCAGCAGCTTGTGGCAGGGTAATGAGCAGTTCTTC
J gene: TRBJ1-5; D gene: NA; V gene: TRBV7-8; clone size: NA; CDR3 length: 15; CDR3 protein: CASSLFNRDNQPQHF; CDR3 DNA: TGTGCCAGCAGCTTATTTAACAGAGACAATCAGCCCCAGCATTTT
J gene: TRBJ1-1; D gene: TRBD1; V gene: TRBV7-3; clone size: few; CDR3 length: 14; CDR3 protein: CASSPRTGRTEAFF; CDR3 DNA: TGTGCCAGCAGCCCGAGGACAGGGCGAACTGAAGCTTTCTTT
J gene: TRBJ2-2; D gene: TRBD1; V gene: TRBV4-2; clone size: once; CDR3 length: 15; CDR3 protein: CASSRGQVVSGELFF; CDR3 DNA: TGTGCCAGCAGCCGGGGACAGGTGGTCTCCGGGGAGCTGTTTTTT
J gene: TRBJ1-4; D gene: NA; V gene: TRBV29-1; clone size: NA; CDR3 length: 11; CDR3 protein: CSVEGPAGLFF; CDR3 DNA: TGCAGCGTGGAGGGCCCCGCAGGACTGTTTTTT
J gene: TRBJ2-1; D gene: TRBD2; V gene: TRBV7-2; clone size: few; CDR3 length: 15; CDR3 protein: CASSLASGGANEQFF; CDR3 DNA: TGTGCCAGCAGCTTAGCTAGCGGGGGAGCCAATGAGCAGTTCTTC
J gene: TRBJ1-1; D gene: TRBD1; V gene: TRBV7-2; clone size: NA; CDR3 length: 14; CDR3 protein: CASSFFTGVTEAFF; CDR3 DNA: TGTGCCAGCAGCTTTTTTACAGGGGTCACTGAAGCTTTCTTT
J gene: TRBJ2-7; D gene: NA; V gene: TRBV27; clone size: NA; CDR3 length: 14; CDR3 protein: CASSPLGQGGEQYF; CDR3 DNA: TGTGCCAGCAGCCCGTTGGGGCAGGGGGGCGAGCAGTACTTC
J gene: TRBJ2-2; D gene: NA; V gene: TRBV28; clone size: NA; CDR3 length: 16; CDR3 protein: CASSLGGARNTGELFF; CDR3 DNA: TGTGCCAGCAGCTTGGGTGGAGCGCGTAACACCGGGGAGCTGTTTTTT
J gene: TRBJ1-1; D gene: TRBD1; V gene: TRBV5-1; clone size: few; CDR3 length: 15; CDR3 protein: CASSIRQGADTEAFF; CDR3 DNA: TGCGCCAGCAGCATACGACAGGGGGCGGACACTGAAGCTTTCTTT
J gene: TRBJ1-5; D gene: TRBD1; V gene: TRBV18; clone size: NA; CDR3 length: 16; CDR3 protein: CASSTGTAYSNQPQHF; CDR3 DNA: TGTGCCAGCTCTACCGGGACAGCGTATAGCAATCAGCCCCAGCATTTT
J gene: TRBJ2-5; D gene: NA; V gene: TRBV18; clone size: NA; CDR3 length: 15; CDR3 protein: CASSRNTGNQETQYF; CDR3 DNA: TGTGCCAGCTCACGAAATACAGGGAACCAAGAGACCCAGTACTTC
J gene: TRBJ1-5; D gene: NA; V gene: TRBV7-9; clone size: few; CDR3 length: 16; CDR3 protein: CASSFWSGDSNQPQHF; CDR3 DNA: TGTGCCAGCAGCTTTTGGTCCGGAGATAGCAATCAGCCCCAGCATTTT
J gene: TRBJ2-5; D gene: TRBD2; V gene: TRBV27; clone size: NA; CDR3 length: 15; CDR3 protein: CASRRLAGDPETQYF; CDR3 DNA: TGTGCCAGCAGACGACTAGCGGGAGACCCAGAGACCCAGTACTTC
J gene: TRBJ1-3; D gene: NA; V gene: TRBV19; clone size: few; CDR3 length: 17; CDR3 protein: CASSSLGRFLSGNTIYF; CDR3 DNA: TGTGCCAGTAGCTCCTTGGGGAGGTTTCTCTCTGGAAACACCATATATTTT
J gene: TRBJ1-2; D gene: NA; V gene: TRBV2; clone size: NA; CDR3 length: 14; CDR3 protein: CASRQGWVNYGYTF; CDR3 DNA: TGTGCCAGCAGGCAGGGCTGGGTTAACTATGGCTACACCTTC
J gene: TRBJ2-2; D gene: TRBD2; V gene: TRBV7-9; clone size: few; CDR3 length: 16; CDR3 protein: CASSLVLAGAAGELFF; CDR3 DNA: TGTGCCAGCAGCTTAGTTCTAGCGGGAGCCGCCGGGGAGCTGTTTTTT
J gene: TRBJ2-3; D gene: NA; V gene: TRBV4-2; clone size: NA; CDR3 length: 18; CDR3 protein: CASSQVAGVAANTDTQYF; CDR3 DNA: TGTGCCAGCAGCCAGGTTGCCGGGGTAGCGGCCAACACAGATACGCAGTATTTT
J gene: TRBJ1-2; D gene: NA; V gene: TRBV5-1; clone size: NA; CDR3 length: 15; CDR3 protein: CASRSGTPLRYGYTF; CDR3 DNA: TGCGCCAGTAGAAGCGGGACTCCTCTGAGGTATGGCTACACCTTC
J gene: TRBJ2-4; D gene: NA; V gene: TRBV16; clone size: NA; CDR3 length: 15; CDR3 protein: CASSLQGFRENIQYF; CDR3 DNA: TGTGCCAGCAGCCTCCAGGGGTTTCGTGAAAACATTCAGTACTTC
J gene: TRBJ1-2; D gene: TRBD1; V gene: TRBV5-1; clone size: NA; CDR3 length: 13; CDR3 protein: CASSLQGWNGYTF; CDR3 DNA: TGCGCCAGCAGCTTACAGGGGTGGAACGGCTACACCTTC
J gene: TRBJ1-6; D gene: NA; V gene: TRBV10-3; clone size: few; CDR3 length: 16; CDR3 protein: CAISETIYGQFSPLHF; CDR3 DNA: TGTGCCATCAGTGAGACAATCTACGGACAATTTTCACCCCTCCACTTT
J gene: TRBJ2-1; D gene: TRBD2; V gene: TRBV11-1; clone size: NA; CDR3 length: 16; CDR3 protein: CATSSGGRTSYNEQFF; CDR3 DNA: TGTGCCACCAGCTCGGGGGGGCGAACTTCCTACAATGAGCAGTTCTTC
J gene: TRBJ1-3; D gene: NA; V gene: TRBV6-6; clone size: NA; CDR3 length: 14; CDR3 protein: CASRPGGSGNTIYF; CDR3 DNA: TGTGCCAGCCGCCCCGGAGGCTCTGGAAACACCATATATTTT
J gene: TRBJ1-2; D gene: TRBD1; V gene: TRBV27; clone size: NA; CDR3 length: 15; CDR3 protein: CASSLRGRDLYGYTF; CDR3 DNA: TGTGCCAGCAGTTTAAGGGGGCGGGACCTGTATGGCTACACCTTC
J gene: TRBJ1-2; D gene: TRBD1; V gene: TRBV5-1; clone size: NA; CDR3 length: 15; CDR3 protein: CASSLGIQGKDGYTF; CDR3 DNA: TGCGCCAGCAGCTTGGGGATACAGGGGAAGGATGGCTACACCTTC
J gene: TRBJ2-1; D gene: NA; V gene: TRBV2; clone size: NA; CDR3 length: 14; CDR3 protein: CASSRQSGFNEQFF; CDR3 DNA: TGTGCCTCGTCTAGGCAGTCGGGGTTCAATGAGCAGTTCTTC
J gene: TRBJ1-5; D gene: TRBD1; V gene: TRBV5-1; clone size: NA; CDR3 length: 16; CDR3 protein: CASSVGTAESNQPQHF; CDR3 DNA: TGCGCCAGCAGCGTCGGGACAGCGGAATCCAATCAGCCCCAGCATTTT
J gene: TRBJ1-2; D gene: TRBD1; V gene: TRBV6-1; clone size: NA; CDR3 length: 14; CDR3 protein: CASSETGGSYGYTF; CDR3 DNA: TGTGCCAGCAGTGAAACAGGGGGCTCCTATGGCTACACCTTC
J gene: TRBJ2-5; D gene: TRBD2; V gene: TRBV15; clone size: NA; CDR3 length: 16; CDR3 protein: CATSTGRKRGEEIQYF; CDR3 DNA: TGTGCCACCAGCACCGGCCGGAAGCGGGGGGAAGAGATCCAGTACTTC
J gene: TRBJ2-5; D gene: TRBD1; V gene: TRBV5-1; clone size: NA; CDR3 length: 15; CDR3 protein: CASSLGQGARGTQYF; CDR3 DNA: TGCGCCAGCAGCTTGGGACAGGGGGCGCGGGGGACCCAGTACTTC
J gene: TRBJ2-1; D gene: TRBD2; V gene: TRBV4-1; clone size: NA; CDR3 length: 15; CDR3 protein: CASSPRTSSYNEQFF; CDR3 DNA: TGCGCCAGCAGCCCCAGGACTAGCTCCTACAATGAGCAGTTCTTC
J gene: TRBJ2-1; D gene: NA; V gene: TRBV5-1; clone size: NA; CDR3 length: 15; CDR3 protein: CASSLGARNPDGQFF; CDR3 DNA: TGCGCCAGCAGCTTGGGGGCCAGGAACCCAGACGGGCAGTTCTTC
J gene: TRBJ1-3; D gene: NA; V gene: TRBV5-1; clone size: NA; CDR3 length: 15; CDR3 protein: CASSLEGGVGNTIYF; CDR3 DNA: TGCGCCAGCAGCTTGGAGGGAGGTGTAGGAAACACCATATATTTT
J gene: TRBJ2-2; D gene: NA; V gene: TRBV4-1; clone size: NA; CDR3 length: 17; CDR3 protein: CASSQVPDSDVTGELFF; CDR3 DNA: TGCGCCAGCAGCCAAGTCCCGGACAGCGATGTAACCGGGGAGCTGTTTTTT
J gene: TRBJ1-4; D gene: NA; V gene: TRBV6-5; clone size: few; CDR3 length: 13; CDR3 protein: CASSYVEGEKLFF; CDR3 DNA: TGTGCCAGCAGTTACGTGGAGGGCGAAAAACTGTTTTTT
J gene: TRBJ2-5; D gene: TRBD1; V gene: TRBV9; clone size: NA; CDR3 length: 15; CDR3 protein: CASSVGRGHFETQYF; CDR3 DNA: TGTGCCAGCAGCGTAGGCAGGGGGCACTTTGAGACCCAGTACTTC
J gene: TRBJ2-1; D gene: TRBD2; V gene: TRBV18; clone size: NA; CDR3 length: 15; CDR3 protein: CASSQLAGEYNEQFF; CDR3 DNA: TGTGCCAGCTCACAACTAGCGGGGGAGTACAATGAGCAGTTCTTC
J gene: TRBJ2-7; D gene: NA; V gene: TRBV6-5; clone size: once; CDR3 length: 15; CDR3 protein: CASSGGGSPSYEQYF; CDR3 DNA: TGTGCCAGCAGTGGGGGAGGATCCCCCTCCTACGAGCAGTACTTC
J gene: TRBJ1-2; D gene: NA; V gene: TRBV7-9; clone size: NA; CDR3 length: 15; CDR3 protein: CASSLTVPTNYGYTF; CDR3 DNA: TGTGCCAGCAGCTTGACAGTTCCGACTAACTATGGCTACACCTTC
J gene: TRBJ2-1; D gene: TRBD2; V gene: TRBV5-4; clone size: NA; CDR3 length: 15; CDR3 protein: CASSSLSGGAPEQFF; CDR3 DNA: TGTGCCAGCAGCTCCTTGAGCGGGGGGGCCCCTGAGCAGTTCTTC
J gene: TRBJ1-5; D gene: TRBD1; V gene: TRBV10-3; clone size: NA; CDR3 length: 14; CDR3 protein: CAISVGQGGQPQHF; CDR3 DNA: TGTGCCATCAGTGTCGGACAGGGAGGCCAGCCCCAGCATTTT
J gene: TRBJ1-5; D gene: TRBD1; V gene: TRBV30; clone size: NA; CDR3 length: 13; CDR3 protein: CAWGEQGDQPQHF; CDR3 DNA: TGTGCCTGGGGAGAACAGGGGGATCAGCCCCAGCATTTT
J gene: TRBJ1-2; D gene: NA; V gene: TRBV7-9; clone size: NA; CDR3 length: 12; CDR3 protein: CASSARGDGYTF; CDR3 DNA: TGTGCCAGCAGCGCCAGGGGTGATGGCTACACCTTC
J gene: TRBJ2-7; D gene: NA; V gene: TRBV6-7; clone size: once; CDR3 length: 13; CDR3 protein: CASTAGETYEQYF; CDR3 DNA: TGTGCCTCAACGGCAGGTGAGACCTACGAGCAGTACTTC